This paragraph covers one TCR beta chain sequence. Its target is not known. The method was immunoSEQ multiplex PCR; TCRdb's version includes in-frame clones alone and lacks a portion of them. The sample lists around 15,000 clones; around 78% were seen once. J was trimmed by 5 bases and V by 2 bases; bases with no gene match: 8. The CDR3 runs to 16 residues. Germline V lookup: CDR1 SEHNR, CDR2 FQNEAQ (reference sequence). The entry originates in a study of CD4 T cells in relation to SARS-CoV-2 and coronaviruses. Before the COVID-19 pandemic, during about 2010-2018, CD4+ T cells were taken from unexposed donors. After ten to eleven days of culture, CD4+ T cells were isolated.

This clonotype originated in a human donor in good health. Sequencing input: CD4+ T cells from PBMCs, cultured in vitro. The rearrangement joins TRBV7-9 to TRBJ2-7, with 11 bases aligning to TRBD2. The CDR3 region is CASSLSASGRFNEQYF. The CDR3 coding sequence is TGTGCCAGCAGCTTATCGGCTAGCGGGAGGTTCAACGAGCAGTACTTC.